This TCR beta chain was documented in a study of cytomegalovirus exposure and HLA in healthy donors. The CDR3 extends over 14 amino acids. Germline assignment: CDR1 SGHRS and CDR2 YFSETQ. The J segment lost 2 bases and the V segment lost 0 bases, leaving 1 base of the junction unmatched. The primer mix had 60 Vbeta and 13 Jbeta primers. Only in-frame clones appear in the TCRdb table, and some are missing; sequencing was by immunoSEQ multiplex PCR. In the table there are about 120,000 clones, 65% to 80% of which are singletons. Notes on this clone: This CDR3 is also generated by other DNA sequences in the sample.

V usage is TRBV5-1 and J usage is TRBJ1-2; TRBD1 agrees at 7 bases. The receptor was isolated from a human donor in good health. The sample taken for sequencing was PBMCs. The CDR3: CASSLGTGNYGYTF. The CDR3 DNA follows: TGCGCCAGCAGCTTGGGGACAGGCAACTATGGCTACACCTTC.